Below are 10 T cell receptor beta chains sequenced from a single sample in a study of shared clonotypes between healthy human individuals (dated by TCRdb to about 2020). The library was built by means of the immunoSEQ multiplex PCR assay. TCRdb carries this immuneACCESS record with in-frame sequences only. Its versions omit some clonotypes, under half of them owing to an unresolved V gene in the studies checked, with the rest unexplained. The table for this sample lists about 690,000 clones; less than 95% of them were counted only once. The top ten hold about a third of the sample. Sequenced: memory CD8+ T cells from PBMCs. Explained via the paper, the cell subset or site label denotes: CD45RO+ cells pooled with CCR7-negative TemRA cells. The source is a man aged 18-30 years in good health. Some clones in this sample may be carry-over from other donors' samples.

A word on this clone: Other nucleotide sequences in the sample specify the same CDR3. This chain uses TRBV28 with TRBJ2-7; D call uncertain. Trimming stripped 3 bases from V and 3 bases from J, with 3 bases between. The germline gives CDR1 MDHEN, CDR2 SYDVKM. This CDR3 has 11 amino acids. CDR3 residues: CASSFNYEQYF. CDR3 bases: TGTGCCAGCAGTTTCAACTACGAGCAGTACTTC.

This chain joins TRBV19 and TRBJ2-1; D uncertain. Germline V gene sequence: CDR1 LNHDA, CDR2 SQIVND (reference sequence). CDR3 length: 13 amino acids. V gave up 6 bases and J gave up 0 bases, with 6 bases separating them. CDR3 bases: TGTGCCAGTAGCCCCCCCTCCTACAATGAGCAGTTCTTC. Translated, it gives CASSPPSYNEQFF.

The chain has TRBV23-1 and TRBJ2-7; D possibly corresponds to TRBD1 (6 bases). TRBV23-1 is identified as an open reading frame with a role that is uncertain. V was trimmed by 11 bases and J by 2 bases, leaving 13 bases between them. This CDR3 spans 12 amino acids. For the CDR3, the DNA is TGCGCCCCCGGCGACAGGCCCTACGAGCAGTACTTC. Protein: CAPGDRPYEQYF.

This chain connects TRBV25-1 to TRBJ2-5, with 7 bases fitting TRBD2. V was clipped by 1 base and J by 5 bases; unmatched bases: 10. The germline CDR1 and CDR2 sequences are MGHDK and SYGVNS. The CDR3 is 16 amino acids. CDR3 residues: CASSEFEGRAGETQYF. The CDR3 DNA follows: TGTGCCAGCAGTGAATTCGAGGGGAGGGCCGGGGAGACCCAGTACTTC. The whole variable domain, filled in from reference TRBV25-1 and TRBJ2-5, reads EADIYQTPRYLVIGTGKKITLECSQTMGHDKMYWYQQDPGMELHLIHYSYGVNSTEKGDLSSESTVSRIRTEHFPLTLESARPSHTSQYLCASSEFEGRAGETQYFGPGTRLLVL.

V is TRBV5-1 and J is TRBJ2-1, with D perhaps TRBD2 (6 bases). Trimming took 4 bases from V and 8 from J, leaving 25 bases between them. CDR1 is SGHRS, CDR2 YFSETQ, per germline. The CDR3 has 17 residues. Written as DNA, the CDR3 is TGCGCCAGCAGCACGGACTGGGGAGGTTTTTCTTTGGATGAGCAGTTCTTC. This sequence encodes CASSTDWGGFSLDEQFF.

The chain combines TRBV13 with TRBJ1-2; D might be TRBD1 (5 bases). Trimming pared 5 bases from V and 7 bases from J, leaving 14 bases between. CDR1 is PRHDT and CDR2 is FYEKMQ in the germline V gene (reference sequence). This CDR3 spans 13 amino acids. CDR3 coding DNA: TGTGCCAGCAGCACGGGCCCGGGGGGTGGCTACACCTTC. Translated, it gives CASSTGPGGGYTF.

The chain has TRBV4-1 and TRBJ2-1; D is undetermined. Trimming shortened V by 1 base and J by 6 bases, and 7 bases separated the two germline ends. The germline gives CDR1 MGHRA, CDR2 YSYEKL. CDR3 length equals 13 residues. The CDR3 is CASSQVASNEQFF. DNA of the CDR3: TGCGCCAGCAGCCAAGTCGCCAGCAATGAGCAGTTCTTC.

The chain joins TRBV5-5 to TRBJ1-1; 9 bases align to TRBD1. V was pared by 4 bases and J by 0 bases, with 7 bases of the junction left unmatched. Germline assignment: CDR1 SGHKS and CDR2 YYEKEE (reference sequence). This CDR3 has 16 residues. Written as DNA, the CDR3 is TGTGCCAGCAGCCCGGACAGGGGCCTGATGAACACTGAAGCTTTCTTT. Its protein product is CASSPDRGLMNTEAFF.

V usage is TRBV30 and J usage is TRBJ2-7; D is perhaps TRBD2 (5 bases). Germline CDR1 GTSNPN, CDR2 SVGIG (reference sequence). Trimming left V 6 bases short and J 3 bases short, with 9 bases between. CDR3 length equals 11 residues. The CDR3 nucleotides read TGTGCCTGTCAGAGCGGCTACGAGCAGTACTTC. Translation: CACQSGYEQYF.

The V and J genes are TRBV7-9 and TRBJ1-1; D is unclear. Between the trimmed V and J ends, which lost 5 bases and 3 bases, there was a span of 10 bases. This CDR3 has 13 residues. CDR1 is SEHNR and CDR2 is FQNEAQ in the germline V gene (reference sequence). The CDR3 loop reads CASSPPADTEAFF. DNA for the CDR3: TGTGCCAGCAGCCCCCCGGCGGACACTGAAGCTTTCTTT.